This entry describes one T cell receptor (beta chain). What it recognizes is unknown. The germline gives CDR1 SEHNR, CDR2 FQNEAQ (reference sequence). This CDR3 has 16 amino acids. Trimming shortened V by 5 bases and J by 3 bases, and 19 bases separated the two germline ends. The cDNA had a unique molecular identifier and a template-switch universal primer site. TCRdb reanalysed the 5' RACE reads using MiXCR and keeps one entry per CDR3 protein. The sample includes 200,000 to 250,000 distinct CDR3 sequences, about 10% of them seen just once. The data were obtained in a study of identical twins. Whole-study findings and limits: High-abundance cord blood beta clonotypes had fewer insertions; memory repertoires showed none.

This receptor was obtained from a man between 50 and 59 years old in good health. Sequencing input: memory T cells sorted from blood. The J gene is TRBJ1-1, the V gene TRBV7-9; D is possibly TRBD1 (6 bases). CDR3 in amino acids: CASSPPLGRGYTEAFF. CDR3 DNA sequence: TGTGCCAGCAGCCCTCCTTTAGGCAGGGGCTACACTGAAGCTTTCTTT.